Below are 29 T cell receptor beta chains sequenced from a single sample in a study of blood T cell repertoires in COVID-19. Sequencing was performed with immunoSEQ multiplex PCR; in TCRdb, only in-frame clones are kept and a portion is missing. The sample shows 120,000 to 150,000 clones, approximately 80% of them seen only once. The source material was PBMCs or T cells enriched from blood (not recorded which). These receptors originate from a woman under 30 who had been exposed to COVID-19.

The chain couples TRBV29-1 to TRBJ2-2, with 11 nucleotides matching TRBD1. From germline, CDR1 is SQVTM and CDR2 ANQGSEA. J gave up 2 bases and V 5 bases, and 13 bases lay outside the gene matches. There are 18 residues in the CDR3. The CDR3 DNA reads TGCAGCGTTAGGCCCAGGGGGGGACAGGGGGTCAACACCGGGGAGCTGTTTTTT. Protein: CSVRPRGGQGVNTGELFF.

The gene calls are TRBV6-5 and TRBJ2-7, with 11 bases aligning to TRBD1. The CDR3 runs to 13 residues. V lost 6 bases to trimming and J lost 3 bases; unmatched junction nucleotides: 1. CDR1 is MNHEY and CDR2 is SVGAGI in the germline V gene. The CDR3 sequence: CASSGTGGYEQYF. The CDR3 DNA reads TGTGCCAGCAGCGGGACAGGGGGCTACGAGCAGTACTTC.

This chain joins TRBV5-1 and TRBJ2-7, with 9 bases lining up with TRBD1. The V gene's germline CDR1 is SGHRS and CDR2 YFSETQ. V lost 4 bases, J lost 5 bases, and 10 bases stayed unmatched. This CDR3 has 15 amino acids. The CDR3 region has the DNA TGCGCCAGCAGCCCGGGGGACAGGGTTAGTAACGAGCAGTACTTC. Its translation: CASSPGDRVSNEQYF. Full variable domain (remainder filled in from reference TRBV5-1 and TRBJ2-7): KAGVTQTPRYLIKTRGQQVTLSCSPISGHRSVSWYQQTPGQGLQFLFEYFSETQRNKGNFPGRFSGRQFSNSRSEMNVSTLELGDSALYLCASSPGDRVSNEQYFGPGTRLTVT.

In this sample, this clone turned up a few times. This chain uses TRBV30 with TRBJ2-5; possibly TRBD2 for D (6 bases). Per the germline V gene, CDR1 is GTSNPN and CDR2 is SVGIG (reference sequence). V was pared by 4 bases and J by 0 bases, with 15 bases between. The CDR3 extends over 15 amino acids. CDR3 coding DNA: TGTGCCTGGAACTTGGGGGGTGGGAACCAAGAGACCCAGTACTTC. Its translation is CAWNLGGGNQETQYF.

V is TRBV27 and J is TRBJ2-2; 8 bases agree with TRBD2. V lost 2 bases and J lost 1; bases outside the gene matches: 3. Per the germline V gene, CDR1 is MNHEY and CDR2 is SMNVEV (reference sequence). The CDR3 loop spans 16 amino acids. The CDR3 loop reads CASSLGLAGNTGELFF. CDR3 sequence (DNA): TGTGCCAGCAGTTTAGGCCTAGCGGGGAACACCGGGGAGCTGTTTTTT.

The chain recombines TRBV5-1 with TRBJ2-1; the D is unclear. The germline CDR1 and CDR2 sequences are SGHRS and YFSETQ. The V and J ends lost 1 base and 5 bases respectively, with 13 bases between them. The CDR3 extends over 15 amino acids. In DNA form, the CDR3 reads TGCGCCAGCAGCTTGATGTATTTCGGTAACAATGAGCAGTTCTTC. Translated, it gives CASSLMYFGNNEQFF.

The chain joins TRBV7-9 to TRBJ2-1; TRBD1 is a possible D gene (7 bases). CDR3 length equals 15 residues. V gave up 8 bases and J gave up 6 bases, with 20 bases separating them. Germline V gene data show CDR1 as SEHNR and CDR2 as FQNEAQ (reference sequence). The CDR3 DNA sequence: TGTGCCAGCTTTCTCAGGGGGGACCTCTCCAATGAGCAGTTCTTC. Translating it yields CASFLRGDLSNEQFF.

V usage is TRBV9 and J usage is TRBJ2-3; TRBD2 matches at 10 bases. CDR3 size: 16 residues. Germline values: CDR1 SGDLS, CDR2 YYNGEE. V shed 5 bases and J 6 bases; nucleotides not matched to a gene: 12. The CDR3 sequence is CASSPHSGGAGDTQYF. The CDR3 DNA is TGTGCCAGCAGTCCTCACAGCGGGGGGGCTGGCGATACGCAGTATTTT.

The V and J genes are TRBV18 and TRBJ2-3; 10 bases fit TRBD2. V lost 3 bases and J lost 0; bases outside the gene matches: 0. The CDR3 extends over 15 amino acids. Germline V CDR1 and CDR2: KGHSH, LQKENI. Here the CDR3 reads CASSPTSGSTDTQYF. DNA for the CDR3: TGTGCCAGCTCACCGACTAGCGGGAGCACAGATACGCAGTATTTT.

The rearrangement joins TRBV9 to TRBJ2-7; 10 bases align to TRBD2. J gave up 2 bases and V 3 bases, and 8 bases lay outside the gene matches. CDR3 size: 16 residues. Germline V gene sequence: CDR1 SGDLS, CDR2 YYNGEE. CDR3 nucleotides: TGTGCCAGCAGCGACGATCAGCGGGAGGGGGCCTACGAGCAGTACTTC. It is translated as CASSDDQREGAYEQYF.

V is TRBV5-6 and J is TRBJ2-1; the match to TRBD2 covers 14 bases. Germline V gene sequence: CDR1 SGHDT, CDR2 YYEEEE. The CDR3 spans 15 residues. V lost 3 bases and J lost 6; bases outside the gene matches: 2. The CDR3 spells CASSSGLAGANEQFF. CDR3 DNA: TGTGCCAGCAGCTCGGGACTAGCGGGAGCCAATGAGCAGTTCTTC.

The chain uses TRBV28 and TRBJ1-2; weak D call: TRBD1 (5 bases). The CDR3 spans 13 residues. Per the germline V gene, CDR1 is MDHEN and CDR2 is SYDVKM. V was clipped by 2 bases and J by 4 bases, with 8 bases between them. The CDR3 DNA is TGTGCCAGCAGTTTAGCGGGGGTCTATGGCTACACCTTC. Encoded protein: CASSLAGVYGYTF.

Notes on this clone: Other DNA sequences of this sample code for an identical CDR3. The chain joins TRBV5-1 to TRBJ2-1, with 12 bases fitting TRBD2. J was trimmed by 4 bases and V by 2 bases; bases with no gene match: 1. CDR1 SGHRS and CDR2 YFSETQ come from the germline V gene. CDR3 length: 15 amino acids. The CDR3 DNA reads TGCGCCAGCAGCTTAGGACTAGCGGGGTACAATGAGCAGTTCTTC. Translating it yields CASSLGLAGYNEQFF. Drawing the rest from reference TRBV5-1 and TRBJ2-1, the complete variable domain is KAGVTQTPRYLIKTRGQQVTLSCSPISGHRSVSWYQQTPGQGLQFLFEYFSETQRNKGNFPGRFSGRQFSNSRSEMNVSTLELGDSALYLCASSLGLAGYNEQFFGPGTRLTVL.

V and J are TRBV6-5 and TRBJ1-5; D gene unclear. V was cut by 6 bases and J by 0 bases, with 12 bases left in between. The CDR3 sequence is 15 residues long. Germline CDR1 MNHEY, CDR2 SVGAGI. The CDR3 region has the DNA TGTGCCAGCAGGCAGGTCACCTCTAGCAATCAGCCCCAGCATTTT. Its protein product is CASRQVTSSNQPQHF.

CDR3 in amino acids: CASSLHRGRSPLFFYEQYF. The CDR3 bases are TGTGCCAGCAGCTTACACAGGGGGCGCAGTCCTCTTTTCTTCTACGAGCAGTACTTC. V is TRBV21-1 and J is TRBJ2-7; TRBD1 is the table's D call, not checked against the DNA. TRBV21-1 counts as a pseudogene. This CDR3 contains 19 residues.

CDR3 in DNA: TGCAGCTTCGGGAACTGGATAGGAGAGTACGAGCAGTACTTC. Its protein product is CSFGNWIGEYEQYF. This rearrangement joins TRBV29-1 to TRBJ2-7; a possible D gene is TRBD2 (5 bases). V lost 8 bases and J 4 bases, leaving 21 bases between the germline ends. Germline V gives CDR1 SQVTM, CDR2 ANQGSEA. CDR3 length: 14 residues.

The table lists this clone with a count of one. J is TRBJ2-3 and V is TRBV7-9; the D is unclear. The CDR3 consists of 12 residues. V was cut by 5 bases and J by 5 bases, with 8 bases left in between. Germline V gene lookup returns CDR1 SEHNR and CDR2 FQNEAQ (reference sequence). The CDR3 reads CASSPNVDTQYF. The CDR3 bases are TGTGCCAGCAGCCCTAATGTAGATACGCAGTATTTT.

The rearrangement uses TRBV25-1 and TRBJ1-6; 7 bases fit TRBD1. The ends lost 7 bases at V and 10 bases at J; junction bases unmatched: 7. The CDR3 covers 13 residues. Germline V gene data show CDR1 as MGHDK and CDR2 as SYGVNS. CDR3 in DNA: TGTGCCAGCAAGGACAGGAACGACTCACCCCTCCACTTT. Translating gives CASKDRNDSPLHF.

This chain joins TRBV19 and TRBJ2-4, with 7 bases identical to TRBD2. The CDR3 totals 15 residues. V dropped 5 bases and J dropped 3; count of bases not matched to a gene: 7. Looked up from germline, CDR1 is LNHDA and CDR2 is SQIVND (reference sequence). CDR3 bases: TGTGCCAGTAGTCACCCTAGCGGATACAAAAACATTCAGTACTTC. Its protein is CASSHPSGYKNIQYF.

The CDR3 region has the DNA TGTGCCAGCAGGGGACAGGGAAAGAACACTGAAGCTTTCTTT. It codes for CASRGQGKNTEAFF. This rearrangement joins TRBV25-1 to TRBJ1-1; 9 bases agree with TRBD1. V was pared by 6 bases and J by 1 base, with 3 bases of the junction left unmatched. Germline CDR1 is MGHDK and CDR2 is SYGVNS. This CDR3 has 14 residues.

V and J are TRBV4-2 and TRBJ1-1; D is undetermined. Trimming cost V 0 bases and J 4 bases, with 12 bases left between them. CDR3 size: 15 residues. Germline V gene data show CDR1 as LGHNA and CDR2 as YNFKEQ. Here the CDR3 reads CASSQDRKGSTEAFF. CDR3 bases: TGTGCCAGCAGCCAAGATCGAAAAGGGAGCACTGAAGCTTTCTTT.

CDR3: CASSRHGNQPQHF. CDR3 sequence (DNA): TGTGCCAGCAGCCGTCACGGGAATCAGCCCCAGCATTTT. The chain uses TRBV14 and TRBJ1-5; no firm D call. The length of the CDR3 is 13 residues. The germline gives CDR1 SGHDN, CDR2 FVKESK. V was shortened by 4 bases and J by 4 bases, with 8 bases between the two germline ends.

In its sample, this clone was seen once. The chain has TRBV2 and TRBJ1-2; TRBD1 agrees at 8 bases. The CDR3 extends over 16 amino acids. V gave up 6 bases and J gave up 0 bases; unmatched junction bases: 9. From germline, CDR1 is SNHLY and CDR2 FYNNEI. The CDR3 DNA follows: TGTGCCAGCAGAGGAGGAGGACAGGGACCTAACTATGGCTACACCTTC. Its protein product is CASRGGGQGPNYGYTF.

The chain uses TRBV5-1 and TRBJ2-2; 8 bases agree with TRBD2. The CDR3 totals 15 residues. Germline CDR1 is SGHRS and CDR2 is YFSETQ. V shed 1 base, J shed 4 bases, and the junction held 3 bases outside the gene matches. The CDR3 loop reads CASSLTGGVTGELFF. The CDR3 DNA sequence: TGCGCCAGCAGCTTGACCGGGGGGGTCACCGGGGAGCTGTTTTTT.

The chain recombines TRBV28 with TRBJ2-2, with TRBD2 matching over 8 bases. V lost 2 bases to trimming and J lost 6 bases; unmatched junction nucleotides: 5. CDR1 is MDHEN, CDR2 SYDVKM, per germline. This CDR3 has 15 amino acids. CDR3 amino acids: CASSLVVAGPGELFF. The CDR3 coding sequence is TGTGCCAGCAGTTTAGTGGTAGCGGGACCCGGGGAGCTGTTTTTT. The variable domain in full, with the rest retrieved from reference TRBV28 and TRBJ2-2, is DVKVTQSSRYLVKRTGEKVFLECVQDMDHENMFWYRQDPGLGLRLIYFSYDVKMKEKGDIPEGYSVSREKKERFSLILESASTNQTSMYLCASSLVVAGPGELFFGEGSRLTVL.

The chain combines TRBV29-1 with TRBJ2-1; 8 bases match TRBD2. The CDR3 spans 14 residues. The V gene end was trimmed by 4 bases and the J gene end by 7 bases; junction bases not matched to a gene: 9. Per germline, CDR1 SQVTM and CDR2 ANQGSEA. The CDR3 DNA reads TGCAGCGTTGGGGAAGCGGGAGTCCGGAATGAGCAGTTCTTC. It codes for CSVGEAGVRNEQFF.

This chain joins TRBV30 and TRBJ1-1, with TRBD1 as a possible D gene (6 bases). There are 15 residues in the CDR3. Germline V gene sequence: CDR1 GTSNPN, CDR2 SVGIG (reference sequence). Trimming cost V 5 bases and J 1 base, with 17 bases left between them. The CDR3 DNA sequence: TGTGCCTGGGTCCCTGGGGGCAGGCAGAACACTGAAGCTTTCTTT. Protein: CAWVPGGRQNTEAFF.

The CDR3 DNA follows: TGCGCCAGCAGCCGAACAGGGAAGGATGAGCAGTTCTTC. The encoded protein is CASSRTGKDEQFF. This chain links TRBV5-1 with TRBJ2-1, with D maybe TRBD1 (6 bases). The germline V and J ends were trimmed by 4 bases and 8 bases, with 13 bases remaining between them. The germline V gene has CDR1 SGHRS and CDR2 YFSETQ. The CDR3 loop spans 13 amino acids.

The CDR3 reads CASSLEIGQAYTSSADTQYF. Here the CDR3 DNA reads TGTGCCAGCAGCTTAGAAATTGGACAGGCCTACACATCCAGCGCAGATACGCAGTATTTT. This rearrangement joins TRBV11-3 to TRBJ2-3, with 7 bases matching TRBD1. The length of the CDR3 is 20 residues. Germline CDR1 and CDR2: SGHNT and YENEEA. V lost 0 bases and J lost 4; bases outside the gene matches: 19.